This T cell receptor (beta chain) was recorded in a study of T cells in Graves' hyperthyroidism and ophthalmopathy. Regarding the study as a whole: Peripheral blood also featured most of the thyroid clonotypes expanded above 0.001. Ophthalmopathy was model-predicted a median approximately 6.4 months pre-onset.

CDR1 and CDR2 (germline): SGHRS, YFSETQ. V lost 2 bases and J 7 bases, leaving 9 bases between the germline ends. This CDR3 spans 12 amino acids. Clinical symptoms, serum thyroxine and TRAb, thyroid ultrasound and orbital computed tomography were used for the diagnoses. From RNA transcripts, TCR beta CDR3 regions were amplified. Using the HTBI primer set, a first-round RT-PCR was run on the TCR CDR3. TCRdb redid the calling of the multiplex PCR reads with MiXCR, one entry per CDR3 protein. The sample holds 300,000 to 350,000 distinct CDR3 sequences, approximately 22% seen once. This clonotype was observed at least ten times. Its matching antigen is unknown.

The V and J genes are TRBV5-1 and TRBJ1-1; D is uncertain. The specimen sequenced was blood. The TCR comes from a woman aged 50 to 60 with Graves' hyperthyroidism. The CDR3 reads CASSFGRYEAFF. CDR3 bases: TGCGCCAGCAGCTTCGGACGGTATGAAGCTTTCTTT.